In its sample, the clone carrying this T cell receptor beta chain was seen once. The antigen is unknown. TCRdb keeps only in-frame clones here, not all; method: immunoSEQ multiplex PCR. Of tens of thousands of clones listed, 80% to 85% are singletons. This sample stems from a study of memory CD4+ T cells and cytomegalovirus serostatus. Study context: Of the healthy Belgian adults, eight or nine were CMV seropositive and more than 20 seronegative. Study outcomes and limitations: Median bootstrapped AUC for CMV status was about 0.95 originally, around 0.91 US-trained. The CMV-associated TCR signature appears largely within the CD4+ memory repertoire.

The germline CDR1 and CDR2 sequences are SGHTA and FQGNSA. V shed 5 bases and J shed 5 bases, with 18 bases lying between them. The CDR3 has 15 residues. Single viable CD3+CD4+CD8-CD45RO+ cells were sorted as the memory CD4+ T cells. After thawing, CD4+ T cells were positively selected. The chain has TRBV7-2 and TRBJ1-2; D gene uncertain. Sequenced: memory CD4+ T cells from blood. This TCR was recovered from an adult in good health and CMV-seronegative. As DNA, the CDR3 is TGTGCCAGCAGCCCGGCCAGCAGCTCATCATATGGCTACACCTTC. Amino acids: CASSPASSSSYGYTF. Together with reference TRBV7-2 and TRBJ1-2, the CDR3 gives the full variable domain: GAGVSQSPSNKVTEKGKDVELRCDPISGHTALYWYRQSLGQGLEFLIYFQGNSAPDKSGLPSDRFSAERTGGSVSTLTIQRTQQEDSAVYLCASSPASSSSYGYTFGSGTRLTVV.